This paragraph reports one TCR beta chain. Its antigen is unknown. No quality values exist for individual bases; no much larger clone is one base distant. This specimen belongs to a study of T cell changes during pregnancy in multiple sclerosis (dated by TCRdb to the late 2010s). About the study as a whole: The study examined how the T cell repertoire changed over the course of pregnancy in women with multiple sclerosis.

Receptor libraries were prepared by the immunoSEQ multiplex PCR assay. TCRdb obtained this table from immuneACCESS and retained in-frame rearrangements with V and J assigned. These tables miss some clones; where compared with another copy, unresolved V genes account for less than half of the shortfall, and the remainder is unexplained. Across this sample there are about 77,000 clones, with around 91% seen only once. The ten largest account for 1.5% to 2% of the sample. The CDR3 numbers 15 residues from cysteine through phenylalanine. The retained sequence is limited to the CDR3, 45 bases, with the frame set at the first base. Sequences LNHNV (CDR1) and YYDKDF (CDR2) are obtained from the germline V gene (reference sequence). Trimming accounts for 4 bases at V and 0 bases at J, while the number of junction bases matched to no gene is 6.

Material: peripheral blood, obtained before pregnancy. The chain links TRBV15 with TRBJ2-7, with 7 middle bases fitting TRBD2. The receptor was derived from a female donor with multiple sclerosis, enrolled in a pregnancy study. The encoded CDR3 is CATSIGGSPSYEQYF. The DNA sequence is given as TGTGCCACCAGCATCGGGGGGAGCCCCTCCTACGAGCAGTACTTC. Reference TRBV15 and TRBJ2-7 proteins supply the regions before and after the CDR3; the full variable domain is: DAMVIQNPRYQVTQFGKPVTLSCSQTLNHNVMYWYQQKSSQAPKLLFHYYDKDFNNEADTPDNFQSRRPNTSFCFLDIRSPGLGDTAMYLCATSIGGSPSYEQYFGPGTRLTVT.